The clone carrying this TCR beta chain was observed many times. Its antigen is unidentified. V lost 6 bases, J lost 7 bases, and 5 bases stayed unmatched. Germline assignment: CDR1 SGHTA and CDR2 FQGNSA. There are 15 residues in the CDR3. Preparation of the TCRbeta library used unique molecular identifiers. MiXCR was run by TCRdb on the PCR reads, yielding one entry per CDR3 protein. Here the sample spans about 580,000 distinct CDR3 sequences, around 23% being singletons. This sample was included in a study of T-cell reconstitution after alpha-beta-depleted transplantation in children. Study findings and constraints: Diversity of TCRbeta at day 60 was high in some patients, arising from surviving recipient T cells and thymic progenitors. T-cell numbers and diversity one year post-transplant derived largely from freshly generated T cells.

This chain uses TRBV7-2 with TRBJ2-1; the match to TRBD2 covers 14 bases. The sequencing used PBMCs, mostly from graft donor cells, collected 360 days after TCRalphabeta/CD19-depleted stem cell transplant. The origin of this receptor is a boy younger than two who had a stem cell transplant for acute myeloid leukemia, so the T cells may come from the graft donor. CDR3 nucleotides: TGTGCCAGCAGGGCCGGGACTAGCGGGGGTAATGAGCAGTTCTTC. This gives the protein CASRAGTSGGNEQFF.